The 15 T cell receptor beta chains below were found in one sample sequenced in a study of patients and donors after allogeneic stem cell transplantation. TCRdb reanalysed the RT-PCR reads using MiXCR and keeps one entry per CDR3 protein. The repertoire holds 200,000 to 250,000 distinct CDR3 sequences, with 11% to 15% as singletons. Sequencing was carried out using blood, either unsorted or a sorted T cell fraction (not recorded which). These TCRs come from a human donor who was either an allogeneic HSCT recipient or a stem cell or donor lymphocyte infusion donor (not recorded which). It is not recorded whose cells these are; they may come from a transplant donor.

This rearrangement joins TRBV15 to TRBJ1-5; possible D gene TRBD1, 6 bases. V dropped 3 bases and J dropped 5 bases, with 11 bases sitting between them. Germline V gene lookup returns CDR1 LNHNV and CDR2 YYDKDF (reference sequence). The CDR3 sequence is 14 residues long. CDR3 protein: CATSSGGRDQPQHF. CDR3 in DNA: TGTGCCACCAGCAGTGGGGGGCGCGATCAGCCCCAGCATTTT.

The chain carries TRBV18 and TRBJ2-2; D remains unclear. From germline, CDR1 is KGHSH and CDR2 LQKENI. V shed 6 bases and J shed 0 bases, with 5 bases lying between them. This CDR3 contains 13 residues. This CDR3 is CASSISNTGELFF. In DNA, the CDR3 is TGTGCCAGCTCCATTTCGAACACCGGGGAGCTGTTTTTT.

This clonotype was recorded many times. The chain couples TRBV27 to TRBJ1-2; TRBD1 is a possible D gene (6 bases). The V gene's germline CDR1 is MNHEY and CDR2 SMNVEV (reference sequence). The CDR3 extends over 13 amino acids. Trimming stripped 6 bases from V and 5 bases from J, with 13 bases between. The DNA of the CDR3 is TGTGCCAGCAGCCGTGACAGGCTTTATGGCTACACCTTC. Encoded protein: CASSRDRLYGYTF.

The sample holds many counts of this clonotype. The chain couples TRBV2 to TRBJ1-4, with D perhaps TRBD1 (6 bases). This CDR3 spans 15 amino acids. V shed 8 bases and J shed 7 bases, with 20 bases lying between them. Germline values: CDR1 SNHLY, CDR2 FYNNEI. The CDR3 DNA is TGTGCCAGCGACGAGGCCGGCAGGGGAGGTGAAAAACTGTTTTTT. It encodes CASDEAGRGGEKLFF.

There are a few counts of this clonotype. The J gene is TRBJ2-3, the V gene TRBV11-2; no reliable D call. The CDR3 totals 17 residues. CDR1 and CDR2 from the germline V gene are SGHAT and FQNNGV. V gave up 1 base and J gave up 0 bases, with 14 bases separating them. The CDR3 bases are TGTGCCAGCAGCTTAGTGGGCCGCCTAACCAGCACAGATACGCAGTATTTT. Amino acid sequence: CASSLVGRLTSTDTQYF.

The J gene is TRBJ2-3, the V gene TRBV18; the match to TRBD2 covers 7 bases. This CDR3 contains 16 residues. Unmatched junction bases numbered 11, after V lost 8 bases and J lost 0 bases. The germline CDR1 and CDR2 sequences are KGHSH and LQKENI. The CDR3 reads CASTRLIGGSTDTQYF. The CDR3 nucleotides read TGTGCCAGCACACGCCTGATCGGGGGGAGCACAGATACGCAGTATTTT.

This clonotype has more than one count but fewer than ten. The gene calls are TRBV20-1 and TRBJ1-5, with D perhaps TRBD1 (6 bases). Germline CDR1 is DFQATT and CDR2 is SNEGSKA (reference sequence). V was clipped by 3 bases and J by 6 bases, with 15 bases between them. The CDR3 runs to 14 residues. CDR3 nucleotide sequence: TGCAGTGCTAGTCCCGGACAGCTCGGTCAGCCCCAGCATTTT. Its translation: CSASPGQLGQPQHF.

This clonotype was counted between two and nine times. CDR3 coding DNA: TGTGCCATCAGTGAGCCTAGCGGGAGGCCCTACGAGCAGTACTTC. Protein product: CAISEPSGRPYEQYF. The chain employs TRBV10-3 and TRBJ2-7; TRBD2 aligns across 11 bases. The CDR3 sequence is 15 residues long. Germline loops: CDR1 ENHRY, CDR2 SYGVKD. V was clipped by 2 bases and J by 2 bases; unmatched bases: 2.

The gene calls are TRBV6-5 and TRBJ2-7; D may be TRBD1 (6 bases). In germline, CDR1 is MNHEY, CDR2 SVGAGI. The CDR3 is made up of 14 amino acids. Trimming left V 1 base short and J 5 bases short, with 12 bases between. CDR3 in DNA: TGTGCCAGCAGTTACTACAGGGCCTCTAACGAGCAGTACTTC. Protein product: CASSYYRASNEQYF.

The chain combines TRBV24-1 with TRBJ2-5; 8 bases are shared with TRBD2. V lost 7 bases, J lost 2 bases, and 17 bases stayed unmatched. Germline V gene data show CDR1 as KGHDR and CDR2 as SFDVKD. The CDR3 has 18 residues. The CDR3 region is CATSGWASGLLNQETQYF. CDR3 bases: TGTGCCACCAGCGGCTGGGCTAGCGGGTTACTAAATCAAGAGACCCAGTACTTC.

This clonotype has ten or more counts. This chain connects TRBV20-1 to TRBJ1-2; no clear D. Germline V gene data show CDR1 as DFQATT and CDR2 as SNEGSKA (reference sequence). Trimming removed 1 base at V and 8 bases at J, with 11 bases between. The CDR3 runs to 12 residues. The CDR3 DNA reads TGCAGTGCTAGAGTCAGCTTATGGGGCTACACCTTC. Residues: CSARVSLWGYTF.

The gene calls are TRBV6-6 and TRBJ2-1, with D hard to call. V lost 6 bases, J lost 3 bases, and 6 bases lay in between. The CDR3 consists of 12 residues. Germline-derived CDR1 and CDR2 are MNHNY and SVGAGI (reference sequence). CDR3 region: CASRLDYNEQFF. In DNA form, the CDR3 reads TGTGCCAGCAGGCTTGACTACAATGAGCAGTTCTTC.

CDR3 DNA: TGTGCCAGCTCACCGCGGGACAGGGTTCGGGAAAACATTCAGTACTTC. Translating gives CASSPRDRVRENIQYF. The V call is TRBV18, the J call TRBJ2-4; TRBD1 matches at 9 bases. The germline V gene encodes CDR1 KGHSH and CDR2 LQKENI. The J segment lost 5 bases and the V segment lost 3 bases, leaving 8 bases of the junction unmatched. The CDR3 is made up of 16 amino acids.

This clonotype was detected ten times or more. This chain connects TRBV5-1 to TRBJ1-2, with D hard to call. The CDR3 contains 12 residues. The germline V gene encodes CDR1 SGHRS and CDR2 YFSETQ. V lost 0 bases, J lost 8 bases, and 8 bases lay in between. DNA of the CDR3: TGCGCCAGCAGCTTGGAAGGAAGCGGCTACACCTTC. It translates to CASSLEGSGYTF.

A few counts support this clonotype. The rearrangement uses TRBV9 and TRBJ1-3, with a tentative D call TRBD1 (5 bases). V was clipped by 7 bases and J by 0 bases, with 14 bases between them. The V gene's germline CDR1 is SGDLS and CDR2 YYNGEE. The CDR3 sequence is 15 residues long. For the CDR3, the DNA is TGTGCCAGCTCGAGGGACTCCTACTCTGGAAACACCATATATTTT. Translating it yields CASSRDSYSGNTIYF.